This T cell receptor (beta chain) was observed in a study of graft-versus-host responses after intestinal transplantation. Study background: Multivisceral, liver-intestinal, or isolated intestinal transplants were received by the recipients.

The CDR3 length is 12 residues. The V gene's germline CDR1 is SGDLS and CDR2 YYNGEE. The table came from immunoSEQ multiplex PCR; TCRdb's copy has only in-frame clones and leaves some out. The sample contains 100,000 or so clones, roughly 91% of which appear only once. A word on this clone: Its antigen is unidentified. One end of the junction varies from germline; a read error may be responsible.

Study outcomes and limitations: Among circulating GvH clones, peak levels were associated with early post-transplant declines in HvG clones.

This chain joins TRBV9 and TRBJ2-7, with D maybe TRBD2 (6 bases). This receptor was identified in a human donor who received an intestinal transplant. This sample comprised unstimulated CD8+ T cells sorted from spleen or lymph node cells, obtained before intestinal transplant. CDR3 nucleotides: TGTGCCAGCAGCGTAGAGTCGGGGACTCCATCTTTC. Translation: CASSVESGTPSF.